Shown below are 3 T cell receptor beta chains from a single sample sequenced in a study of OX40 agonist ivuxolimab in advanced cancers. TCRdb's table, derived via immunoSEQ multiplex PCR, lists solely in-frame clones and lacks some. This table holds over 55,000 clones, about 89% found once. Sequencing used CD4+ or CD8+ T cells sorted from blood, obtained in a trial of the OX40 agonist ivuxolimab. The receptors here all came from an adult with an advanced solid tumor such as melanoma, head and neck, liver or kidney cancer.

The genes are TRBV11-3 and TRBJ2-7; D is possibly TRBD1 or TRBD2 (5 bases each). The CDR3 has 13 amino acids. The V end was cut by 7 bases, the J end by 7 bases, with 17 bases between. Germline V CDR1 and CDR2: SGHNT, YENEEA. CDR3 residues: CASTDRQPGEQYF. The DNA for the CDR3 is TGTGCCAGCACCGACAGACAGCCGGGGGAGCAGTACTTC.

This clone was seen more than once but under ten times. The chain recombines TRBV10-3 with TRBJ2-3, with 10 positions matching TRBD2. The CDR3 sequence is 17 residues long. V was pared by 4 bases and J by 1 base, with 8 bases of the junction left unmatched. CDR1 and CDR2 (germline): ENHRY, SYGVKD. CDR3 DNA: TGTGCCATCAGTGGGGCTAGCGGGAGAGGTGGCACAGATACGCAGTATTTT. Translation: CAISGASGRGGTDTQYF.

This sequence joins TRBV12-5 and TRBJ2-2; 7 positions match TRBD1. This CDR3 has 14 amino acids. Germline trimming cut 5 bases from V and 2 bases from J; bases unmatched to any gene: 2. Per germline, CDR1 LGHNT and CDR2 FRNRAP. In DNA form, the CDR3 reads TGTGCTAGTGGTGGGACAGTCAACACCGGGGAGCTGTTTTTT. It is translated as CASGGTVNTGELFF. The full variable domain, its missing parts supplied by reference TRBV12-5 and TRBJ2-2, is DARVTQTPRHKVTEMGQEVTMRCQPILGHNTVFWYRQTMMQGLELLAYFRNRAPLDDSGMPKDRFSAEMPDATLATLKIQPSEPRDSAVYFCASGGTVNTGELFFGEGSRLTVL.